The 18 T cell receptor beta chains given below trace back to one sample, sequenced in a study of blood T cells in healthy people across ages. A sample-barcoded 5' primer and a J-beta primer mix were used in a second PCR of about 7 to 12 cycles. TCRdb used MiXCR to reprocess the 5' RACE reads, holding one entry per CDR3 protein. Altogether about 720,000 distinct CDR3 sequences are present, 22% being singletons, with the ten largest covering 22%. Sequenced: blood. These TCRs come from a man in his sixties or seventies in good health.

The CDR3 loop reads CASSSQGLPSQETQYF. The CDR3 DNA reads TGTGCCAGCAGCTCACAGGGCCTGCCTTCCCAAGAGACCCAGTACTTC. The chain combines TRBV7-9 with TRBJ2-5; tentative D call: TRBD1 (6 bases). This CDR3 has 16 residues. V was cut by 4 bases and J by 1 base, with 16 bases left in between. Germline CDR1 and CDR2: SEHNR and FQNEAQ (reference sequence).

This clonotype was detected only a few times. The DNA for the CDR3 is TGTGCCAGCAGTTTAGGGTCAGGGATAGATGACTACACCTTC. Translation: CASSLGSGIDDYTF. This chain connects TRBV12-3 or TRBV12-4 to TRBJ1-2; D is perhaps TRBD1 (5 bases). This CDR3 spans 14 amino acids. Deletions cut 1 base from V and 10 bases from J, with 16 bases between.

This clonotype was seen a few times. The chain has TRBV10-3 and TRBJ2-3; 7 nucleotides align to TRBD2. Germline V CDR1 and CDR2: ENHRY, SYGVKD. CDR3 length: 14 amino acids. J gave up 4 bases and V 4 bases, and 5 bases lay outside the gene matches. CDR3 DNA sequence: TGTGCCATCAGTGCTACTAGCGCGGCAGATACGCAGTATTTT. Amino acids: CAISATSAADTQYF.

This clonotype was picked up a small number of times. The chain carries TRBV6-1 and TRBJ2-7; D might be TRBD1 or TRBD2, each matching 5 bases. Trimming left V 7 bases short and J 6 bases short, with 10 bases between. Germline V gene lookup returns CDR1 MNHNS and CDR2 SASEGT. CDR3 size: 11 residues. The CDR3 coding sequence is TGTGCCAGCATCGGGGCCAGCGAGCAGTACTTC. This encodes CASIGASEQYF.

The CDR3 spells CASSRGQGGTDTQYF. DNA of the CDR3: TGCGCCAGCAGCCGAGGGCAGGGGGGCACAGATACGCAGTATTTT. The rearrangement links TRBV4-3 to TRBJ2-3, with TRBD1 identical over 7 bases. CDR1 and CDR2 from the germline V gene are LGHNA and YSLEER. V lost 4 bases, J lost 1 base, and 5 bases stayed unmatched. The CDR3 is made up of 15 amino acids.

The rearrangement uses TRBV18 and TRBJ2-1; 7 nucleotides match TRBD2. This CDR3 has 17 residues. Germline CDR1 reads KGHSH; CDR2 reads LQKENI. Trimming took 2 bases from V and 0 from J; bases not matched to a gene: 7. CDR3: CASSPTSGMSSYNEQFF. The CDR3 bases are TGTGCCAGCTCACCAACGAGCGGGATGAGCTCCTACAATGAGCAGTTCTTC.

The chain recombines TRBV14 with TRBJ2-3; D is perhaps TRBD2 (5 bases). Trimming removed 1 base at V and 2 bases at J, with 10 bases between. The CDR3 contains 15 residues. Germline V gene lookup returns CDR1 SGHDN and CDR2 FVKESK. The DNA of the CDR3 is TGTGCCAGCAGCCAAGCGGCGGGTCCCACAGATACGCAGTATTTT. Residues: CASSQAAGPTDTQYF. The full variable domain, in which reference TRBV14 and TRBJ2-3 provide the parts outside the CDR3, is EAGVTQFPSHSVIEKGQTVTLRCDPISGHDNLYWYRRVMGKEIKFLLHFVKESKQDESGMPNNRFLAERTGGTYSTLKVQPAELEDSGVYFCASSQAAGPTDTQYFGPGTRLTVL.

The chain combines TRBV7-3 with TRBJ2-2; TRBD1 is a possible D gene (5 bases). The germline gives CDR1 SGHTA, CDR2 FQGTGA. With 2 bases removed from V and 10 bases from J, the gap between germline ends came to 17 bases. The length of the CDR3 is 15 residues. The CDR3 reads CASSLGQGRVEELFF. CDR3 sequence (DNA): TGTGCCAGCAGCTTAGGTCAGGGTCGAGTGGAGGAGCTGTTTTTT.

The sample holds a few counts of this clonotype. The chain joins TRBV7-9 to TRBJ1-2; maybe TRBD1 (5 bases). Germline V gene data show CDR1 as SEHNR and CDR2 as FQNEAQ (reference sequence). Trimming removed 0 bases from V and 3 bases from J, with 8 bases in between. CDR3 length equals 14 residues. CDR3 loop: CASSLALQDYGYTF. DNA for the CDR3: TGTGCCAGCAGCTTAGCGTTACAGGACTATGGCTACACCTTC.

The rearrangement uses TRBV4-3 and TRBJ2-1; D uncertain. V was shortened by 2 bases and J by 1 base, with 3 bases between the two germline ends. The CDR3 consists of 13 residues. CDR1 and CDR2 from the germline V gene are LGHNA and YSLEER. The CDR3 here is CASSQFSYNEQFF. The CDR3 DNA reads as TGCGCCAGCAGCCAATTTTCCTACAATGAGCAGTTCTTC.

V is TRBV20-1 and J is TRBJ2-3; weak D call: TRBD2 (6 bases). Trimming removed 4 bases at V and 9 bases at J, with 11 bases between. This CDR3 spans 11 amino acids. Per germline, CDR1 DFQATT and CDR2 SNEGSKA (reference sequence). CDR3 in amino acids: CSANPGLTQYF. The CDR3 bases are TGCAGTGCTAACCCGGGACTCACGCAGTATTTT.

The chain links TRBV3-1 to TRBJ2-5; TRBD2 might be the D (6 bases). The germline CDR1 and CDR2 sequences are LGHDT and YNNKEL (reference sequence). V dropped 0 bases and J dropped 4 bases, with 9 bases sitting between them. CDR3 length: 14 residues. This CDR3 is CASSQDGGGETQYF. The CDR3 region has the DNA TGTGCCAGCAGCCAAGATGGGGGAGGAGAGACCCAGTACTTC.

The chain carries TRBV7-2 and TRBJ2-5; D gene unclear. The V gene lost 3 bases and the J gene lost 2 bases, with 10 bases spanning the gap. The CDR3 is 14 residues long. Germline V gene sequence: CDR1 SGHTA, CDR2 FQGNSA. The CDR3 DNA follows: TGTGCCAGCAGCTTCGCTTCTGGGCAAGAGACCCAGTACTTC. Translating gives CASSFASGQETQYF. The entire variable domain, with the rest obtained from reference TRBV7-2 and TRBJ2-5, is as follows: GAGVSQSPSNKVTEKGKDVELRCDPISGHTALYWYRQSLGQGLEFLIYFQGNSAPDKSGLPSDRFSAERTGGSVSTLTIQRTQQEDSAVYLCASSFASGQETQYFGPGTRLLVL.

This clonotype was observed a handful of times. The rearrangement links TRBV4-2 to TRBJ2-5; 10 nucleotides line up with TRBD2. With V trimmed by 4 bases and J by 0 bases, 5 bases remained unmatched. The CDR3 is made up of 16 amino acids. Per germline, CDR1 LGHNA and CDR2 YNFKEQ. CDR3 nucleotides: TGTGCCAGCAGCCTTCAAGCGGGGGGGTACCAAGAGACCCAGTACTTC. It codes for CASSLQAGGYQETQYF.

This clonotype was observed a handful of times. CDR3 DNA: TGCGCCAGCAGCCAACCGGGACAGCGCAAAGAGACCCGGTACTTC. This codes for CASSQPGQRKETRYF. The genes are TRBV4-1 and TRBJ2-7, with 7 bases fitting TRBD1. The CDR3 extends over 15 amino acids. CDR1 is MGHRA, CDR2 YSYEKL, per germline. J gave up 12 bases and V 2 bases, and 16 bases lay outside the gene matches.

There are a few counts of this clonotype. The V call is TRBV25-1, the J call TRBJ1-2; 10 nucleotides agree with TRBD1. CDR1 and CDR2 from the germline V gene are MGHDK and SYGVNS. Trimming cost V 6 bases and J 4 bases; bases outside gene matches: 5. The CDR3 is made up of 14 amino acids. For the CDR3, the DNA is TGTGCCAGCAGAAGACAGGGGGCACGCTATGGCTACACCTTC. The encoded protein is CASRRQGARYGYTF.

This clonotype was recorded a few times. The chain uses TRBV12-3 or TRBV12-4 and TRBJ2-7, with D maybe TRBD2 (5 bases). Trimming took off 2 bases at V and 6 bases at J, with 11 bases between the two ends. The length of the CDR3 is 13 residues. This chain's CDR3 is CASSLLIASEQYV. CDR3 bases: TGTGCCAGCAGTTTATTGATAGCGAGCGAGCAGTACGTC.

This clonotype was picked up a small number of times. The chain links TRBV6-6 to TRBJ2-7, with 8 bases lining up with TRBD1. Germline assignment: CDR1 MNHNY and CDR2 SVGAGI (reference sequence). Trimming cost V 4 bases and J 2 bases; bases outside gene matches: 4. CDR3 length: 14 residues. CDR3 in DNA: TGTGCCAGCAGTTGGGGGACAGGACCCTACGAGCAGTACTTC. Its protein product is CASSWGTGPYEQYF.